The source of this T cell receptor beta chain is a study of vaccination and CD4 T cells after COVID-19. About the research overall: The cells were exposed to overlapping spike peptides originating from SARS-CoV-2, HCoV-NL63, HCoV-OC43 and HCoV-229E for stimulation. Each of the control cultures got a CEFX pool, an HIV-1 Nef pool, or no peptide.

Once obtained from cultured CD4+ T cells, the DNA was sequenced using the Oncomine TCR Beta short-read assay. MiXCR, applied by TCRdb to the PCR reads, yields one record per CDR3 protein. The sample holds some 16,000 distinct CDR3 sequences, roughly 50% seen once. This clonotype was counted between two and nine times. Its antigen is not known. Treatment in this sample: roughly 11-day PBMC culture with coronavirus spike peptide pools or control peptides (ViraFEST assay). PBMC cultures, at two million cells per well, received about 9.5 IU/ml IL-2 and 9 to 10 ug/ml peptide pools. Replacement of half the medium with fresh IL-2 medium took place on days 3 and 7. CDR3 length: 14 amino acids. The germline V gene encodes CDR1 SGHNT and CDR2 YYREEE (reference sequence). The V and J ends lost 4 bases and 5 bases, in that order; junction bases with no gene match: 5.

Sample: CD4+ T cells from blood, cultured in vitro. V gene TRBV5-4 combines with J gene TRBJ1-2; 10 bases are a match to TRBD1. The clonotype was recovered from a human donor who had recovered from COVID-19. CDR3 nucleotides: TGTGCCAGCAGCGTGGGGGGACAGGGGTATGGCTACACCTTC. Its translation is CASSVGGQGYGYTF.